The clone carrying this TCR beta chain was detected many times. This specimen belongs to a study of T cells in Graves' hyperthyroidism and ophthalmopathy. Germline CDR1 and CDR2: SGDLS and YYNGEE. CDR3 length: 16 amino acids. V was pared by 0 bases and J by 4 bases, with 4 bases of the junction left unmatched. Each diagnosis drew on symptoms, thyroxine, TRAb, thyroid ultrasound and orbital computed tomography findings. About 10 ml fresh peripheral blood yielded the PBMCs. Using RNA transcripts as the source, TCR beta CDR3 regions were amplified. Primed by the HTBI set, a first-round RT-PCR was run on the TCR CDR3. TCRdb called the multiplex PCR reads again in MiXCR, with one record for every CDR3 protein. This repertoire shows approximately 200,000 distinct CDR3 sequences, 15% to 20% found once; its top ten account for just under 45%.

Specimen: blood. This receptor was identified in a man between 35 and 55 years old with Graves' hyperthyroidism. V usage is TRBV9 and J usage is TRBJ2-1, with TRBD2 matching over 10 bases. Here the CDR3 reads CASSVGSGGAYNEQFF. In DNA form, the CDR3 reads TGTGCCAGCAGCGTAGGAAGCGGGGGGGCGTACAATGAGCAGTTCTTC.